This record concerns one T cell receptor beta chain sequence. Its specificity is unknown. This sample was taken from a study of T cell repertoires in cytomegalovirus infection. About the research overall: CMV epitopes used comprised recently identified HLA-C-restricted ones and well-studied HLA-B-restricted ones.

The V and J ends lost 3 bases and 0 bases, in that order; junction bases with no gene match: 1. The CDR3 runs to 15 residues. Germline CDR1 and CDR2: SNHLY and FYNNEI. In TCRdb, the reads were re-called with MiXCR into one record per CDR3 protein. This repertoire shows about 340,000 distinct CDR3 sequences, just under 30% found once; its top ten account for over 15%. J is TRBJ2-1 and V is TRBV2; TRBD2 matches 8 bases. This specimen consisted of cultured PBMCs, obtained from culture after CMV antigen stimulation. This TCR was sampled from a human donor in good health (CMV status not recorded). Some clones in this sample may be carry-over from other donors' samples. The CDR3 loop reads CASSDAGGSYNEQFF. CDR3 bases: TGTGCCAGCAGTGATGCGGGGGGCTCCTACAATGAGCAGTTCTTC.